The 19 T cell receptor beta chains below were found in one sample sequenced in a study of CD8+ T cells in alopecia areata. Treatment in this sample: oral pan-JAK inhibitor, 5-10 mg twice daily. The authors extracted RNA and reverse transcribed it into cDNA as the sequencing template. The protocol was immunoSEQ multiplex PCR, while the TCRdb copy is restricted to in-frame clones and leaves out a portion. The profile shows around 200,000 clones, about 55% of them singletons. The specimen was CD8+ T cells sorted from blood, collected at week 24, from a patient treated with tofacitinib. The receptors here all came from a human donor with alopecia areata.

Only a few counts were recorded for this clone. The chain employs TRBV4-3 and TRBJ2-1; D is uncertain. The CDR3 extends over 14 amino acids. Germline CDR1 is LGHNA and CDR2 is YSLEER. Trimming left V 0 bases short and J 3 bases short, with 6 bases between. The CDR3 sequence: CASSQETDYNEQFF. CDR3 sequence (DNA): TGCGCCAGCAGCCAAGAGACGGACTACAATGAGCAGTTCTTC.

This chain uses TRBV5-1 with TRBJ2-3; no reliable D call. The V end lost 2 bases, the J end lost 6 bases, and 13 bases lay between the germline ends. CDR1 and CDR2 (germline): SGHRS, YFSETQ. The CDR3 length is 14 residues. This chain's CDR3 is CASSLRVDGDTQYF. CDR3 DNA sequence: TGCGCCAGCAGCTTACGGGTGGATGGGGATACGCAGTATTTT.

This clone was counted between two and nine times. This chain joins TRBV29-1 and TRBJ2-1; 10 bases agree with TRBD2. This CDR3 region has 14 residues. Germline V gene lookup returns CDR1 SQVTM and CDR2 ANQGSEA. The junction had 5 bases not matched to a gene; V was cut back by 4 bases and J by 5 bases. The CDR3 coding sequence is TGCAGCGTTGTGCTAGCGGGGGAAAACAATGAGCAGTTCTTC. Its translation is CSVVLAGENNEQFF.

A single count supports this clone. Other DNA sequences from this sample encode an identical CDR3 as well. V and J are TRBV29-1 and TRBJ1-2; D remains unclear. V gave up 4 bases and J gave up 3 bases, with 9 bases separating them. The CDR3 loop spans 12 amino acids. Germline CDR1 reads SQVTM; CDR2 reads ANQGSEA. The CDR3 reads CSVVDLDYGYTF. CDR3 DNA sequence: TGCAGCGTTGTGGATTTGGACTATGGCTACACCTTC.

This sequence joins TRBV7-9 and TRBJ1-5; D gene uncertain. Germline V gives CDR1 SEHNR, CDR2 FQNEAQ (reference sequence). The CDR3 is made up of 13 amino acids. V was pared by 1 base and J by 4 bases, with 5 bases between. Written as DNA, the CDR3 is TGTGCCAGCAGCTTAGGGCATAATCAGCCCCAGCATTTT. Translating gives CASSLGHNQPQHF.

This clone was seen more than once but under ten times. CDR3 residues: CAWKLIAGQGAGEQFF. The CDR3, as DNA: TGTGCCTGGAAACTCATTGCGGGACAGGGGGCGGGAGAGCAGTTCTTC. The chain combines TRBV30 with TRBJ2-1; TRBD1 matches at 12 bases. The CDR3 consists of 16 residues. CDR1 GTSNPN and CDR2 SVGIG come from the germline V gene (reference sequence). V gave up 4 bases and J gave up 10 bases; unmatched junction bases: 14.

This chain joins TRBV30 and TRBJ1-1, with D hard to call. Germline lookup yields CDR1 GTSNPN and CDR2 SVGIG (reference sequence). Trimming left V 1 base short and J 1 base short, with 4 bases between. This CDR3 spans 12 amino acids. The CDR3 DNA sequence: TGTGCCTGGAGTGATGCGAACACTGAAGCTTTCTTT. It is translated as CAWSDANTEAFF. Full variable domain (remainder filled in from reference TRBV30 and TRBJ1-1): SQTIHQWPATLVQPVGSPLSLECTVEGTSNPNLYWYRQAAGRGLQLLFYSVGIGQISSEVPQNLSASRPQDRQFILSSKKLLLSDSGFYLCAWSDANTEAFFGQGTRLTVV.

The chain carries TRBV7-8 and TRBJ1-1, with D tentatively TRBD1 (5 bases). The CDR3 spans 13 residues. The germline V gene encodes CDR1 SGHVS and CDR2 FQNEAQ. V was pared by 2 bases and J by 8 bases, with 12 bases between. CDR3 sequence: CASSLTGHVEAFF. The CDR3, as DNA: TGTGCCAGCAGCTTAACCGGACACGTCGAAGCTTTCTTT.

There are a few counts of this clone. The chain links TRBV29-1 to TRBJ2-1, with D possibly called TRBD1 or TRBD2 (6 bases each). Trimming took 6 bases from V and 4 from J, leaving 13 bases between them. In germline, CDR1 is SQVTM, CDR2 ANQGSEA. CDR3 size: 13 residues. CDR3 region: CSVSGASYNEQFF. The DNA of the CDR3 is TGCAGCGTGTCGGGGGCGTCGTACAATGAGCAGTTCTTC.

This clone was recorded only once. This chain links TRBV7-6 with TRBJ2-3, with TRBD2 identical over 15 bases. This CDR3 is built from 19 residues. The V segment lost 3 bases and the J segment 0 bases; nucleotides outside the gene matches: 7. Germline V CDR1 and CDR2: SGHVS, FNYEAQ. As DNA, the CDR3 is TGTGCCAGCAGCTTGGGGACTAGCGGGGGGCCCGCCAGCACAGATACGCAGTATTTT. Translated: CASSLGTSGGPASTDTQYF.

This clone was counted between two and nine times. The chain has TRBV6-4 and TRBJ2-3; D gene ambiguous. V was shortened by 0 bases and J by 3 bases, with 4 bases between the two germline ends. In germline, CDR1 is MRHNA, CDR2 SNTAGT. This CDR3 region has 13 residues. The CDR3 reads CASSDSTTDTQYF. CDR3 DNA sequence: TGTGCCAGCAGTGACTCTACTACAGATACGCAGTATTTT.

The chain uses TRBV7-2 and TRBJ1-6, with TRBD1 matching 8 bases. CDR1 SGHTA and CDR2 FQGNSA come from the germline V gene. There are 16 residues in the CDR3. V lost 6 bases, J lost 5 bases, and 9 bases stayed unmatched. CDR3 amino acids: CASSQSDRGDNSPLHF. For the CDR3, the DNA is TGTGCCAGCAGTCAATCCGACAGGGGAGATAATTCACCCCTCCACTTT.

The chain is built from TRBV30 and TRBJ2-7, with 8 nucleotides matching TRBD1. The CDR3 contains 14 residues. V gave up 3 bases and J gave up 4 bases; unmatched junction bases: 8. The V gene's germline CDR1 is GTSNPN and CDR2 SVGIG (reference sequence). CDR3 nucleotide sequence: TGTGCCTGGAGCACCGGGACAGGCACGTACGAGCAGTACTTC. Its protein is CAWSTGTGTYEQYF.

This sequence joins TRBV14 and TRBJ1-5; TRBD1 matches 7 bases. This CDR3 spans 15 amino acids. CDR1 and CDR2 from the germline V gene are SGHDN and FVKESK. V lost 4 bases, J lost 3 bases, and 6 bases stayed unmatched. The CDR3: CASSPKDRPNQPQHF. In DNA, the CDR3 is TGTGCCAGCAGCCCAAAGGACAGGCCCAATCAGCCCCAGCATTTT.

The chain carries TRBV29-1 and TRBJ2-1; a possible D gene is TRBD2 (5 bases). Trimming took off 6 bases at V and 5 bases at J, with 8 bases between the two ends. CDR3 length: 11 amino acids. Germline CDR1 reads SQVTM; CDR2 reads ANQGSEA. The CDR3 protein is CSVLANNEQFF. CDR3 coding DNA: TGCAGCGTCTTAGCGAACAATGAGCAGTTCTTC.

By its share, this clone is large. The J gene is TRBJ2-2, the V gene TRBV9; maybe TRBD1 (6 bases). This CDR3 is built from 16 residues. V lost 4 bases and J 0 bases, leaving 13 bases between the germline ends. CDR1 and CDR2 (germline): SGDLS, YYNGEE. This chain's CDR3 is CASSLRDTPNTGELFF. In DNA form, the CDR3 reads TGTGCCAGCAGCTTAAGGGACACACCGAACACCGGGGAGCTGTTTTTT.

The V gene is TRBV11-2, the J gene TRBJ2-5; D uncertain. Germline values: CDR1 SGHAT, CDR2 FQNNGV. V dropped 1 base and J dropped 4 bases, with 13 bases sitting between them. This CDR3 has 15 amino acids. CDR3 sequence: CASSLGSGLIETQYF. The CDR3 region has the DNA TGTGCCAGCAGCTTAGGGTCGGGTCTTATAGAGACCCAGTACTTC.

V and J are TRBV7-8 and TRBJ2-3; D may be TRBD2 (6 bases). Germline CDR1 and CDR2: SGHVS and FQNEAQ. The CDR3 sequence is 15 residues long. Trimming cost V 5 bases and J 5 bases, with 17 bases left between them. CDR3 in amino acids: CASSVGRGQGDTQYF. In DNA, the CDR3 is TGTGCCAGCAGCGTGGGGCGGGGTCAAGGAGATACGCAGTATTTT.

This chain connects TRBV6-5 to TRBJ2-1, with 7 bases lining up with TRBD1. The CDR3 spans 16 residues. CDR1 and CDR2 (germline): MNHEY, SVGAGI. J gave up 0 bases and V 4 bases, and 6 bases lay outside the gene matches. CDR3 coding DNA: TGTGCCAGCAGTTCGGGGACAGCCAGCTCCTACAATGAGCAGTTCTTC. Its translation: CASSSGTASSYNEQFF.